What follows are 21 T cell receptor beta chains derived from one specimen sequenced in a study of cytomegalovirus exposure and HLA in healthy donors. With 60 Vbeta and 13 Jbeta primers, the PCR was carried out. Profiled with immunoSEQ multiplex PCR; TCRdb holds only in-frame clones, not every one. The sample holds roughly 100,000 clones, roughly 60% seen once. The specimen was PBMCs. Receptors were obtained from a human donor in good health.

This chain uses TRBV5-8 with TRBJ1-4; 8 nucleotides agree with TRBD1. CDR3 length: 18 amino acids. Germline lookup yields CDR1 SGHTS and CDR2 YDEGEE. V trimming: 3 bases; J trimming: 3 bases; junction bases outside the gene matches: 13. CDR3 DNA: TGTGCCAGCAGCTCCGGACAGGGTTCCATTTTGGCTAATGAAAAACTGTTTTTT. This encodes CASSSGQGSILANEKLFF.

This chain links TRBV7-8 with TRBJ2-1, with TRBD2 matching over 10 bases. The CDR3 contains 15 residues. V lost 3 bases to trimming and J lost 8 bases; unmatched junction nucleotides: 7. The germline CDR1 and CDR2 sequences are SGHVS and FQNEAQ. DNA for the CDR3: TGTGCCAGCAGCTTGTTTACTAGCGGGATAGATGAGCAGTTCTTC. This codes for CASSLFTSGIDEQFF.

This clone was seen only a few times. The chain recombines TRBV5-1 with TRBJ2-1; 8 nucleotides agree with TRBD2. The germline CDR1 and CDR2 sequences are SGHRS and YFSETQ. The V segment lost 4 bases and the J segment 4 bases; nucleotides outside the gene matches: 4. The CDR3 runs 14 residues. DNA for the CDR3: TGCGCCAGCAGCCGCGGGAGGATGTACAATGAGCAGTTCTTC. This encodes CASSRGRMYNEQFF.

The chain combines TRBV28 with TRBJ2-1; no clear D. Trimming stripped 0 bases from V and 6 bases from J, with 9 bases between. The CDR3 runs 14 residues. CDR1 is MDHEN and CDR2 is SYDVKM in the germline V gene. The CDR3 DNA follows: TGTGCCAGCAGTTTATGGGTCGAGGCCAATGAGCAGTTCTTC. This translates into CASSLWVEANEQFF.

The chain recombines TRBV29-1 with TRBJ1-2; 7 bases fit TRBD1. CDR3 length: 15 residues. CDR1 SQVTM and CDR2 ANQGSEA come from the germline V gene. Trimming at V came to 5 bases and at J to 3 bases, leaving 12 bases not matched to a gene. CDR3 coding DNA: TGCAGCGTTCCCCGTACAGGGGCAGGGGACTATGGCTACACCTTC. It codes for CSVPRTGAGDYGYTF.

The chain uses TRBV19 and TRBJ2-7; 11 bases are shared with TRBD2. The V segment lost 1 base and the J segment 2 bases; nucleotides outside the gene matches: 4. The germline V gene has CDR1 LNHDA and CDR2 SQIVND (reference sequence). This CDR3 has 16 residues. CDR3 bases: TGTGCCAGTAGTATAGGGGGACTAGCGGCTACCTACGAGCAGTACTTC. It translates to CASSIGGLAATYEQYF.

This clone was seen only a few times. The chain has TRBV19 and TRBJ1-5; D gene ambiguous. The CDR3 loop spans 13 amino acids. Germline-derived CDR1 and CDR2 are LNHDA and SQIVND (reference sequence). The V end lost 0 bases, the J end lost 7 bases, and 7 bases lay between the germline ends. CDR3 region: CASSIESEQPQHF. CDR3 coding DNA: TGTGCCAGTAGTATAGAGTCGGAGCAGCCCCAGCATTTT.

The rearrangement links TRBV28 to TRBJ2-6; the match to TRBD1 covers 8 bases. Germline V gene sequence: CDR1 MDHEN, CDR2 SYDVKM. V lost 5 bases to trimming and J lost 0 bases; unmatched junction nucleotides: 6. The CDR3 loop spans 17 amino acids. CDR3: CASSRDRGNSGANVLTF. The CDR3 DNA follows: TGTGCCAGCAGTCGCGACAGGGGTAACTCTGGGGCCAACGTCCTGACTTTC.

The chain combines TRBV4-1 with TRBJ1-6, with 10 bases that match TRBD1. The CDR3 contains 17 residues. Per the germline V gene, CDR1 is MGHRA and CDR2 is YSYEKL. Trimming at V came to 0 bases and at J to 9 bases, leaving 8 bases not matched to a gene. In nucleotides, the CDR3 is TGCGCCAGCAGCCAAGATAGGGGACAGGGGCGGGGTTCACCCCTCCACTTT. It codes for CASSQDRGQGRGSPLHF.

CDR3 loop: CASSPRITRGPYEQYF. As DNA, the CDR3 is TGTGCCAGCAGCCCTAGAATAACTAGAGGGCCCTACGAGCAGTACTTC. The gene calls are TRBV7-8 and TRBJ2-7, with D possibly being TRBD2 (5 bases). Trimming left V 5 bases short and J 2 bases short, with 19 bases between. The CDR3 consists of 16 residues. From germline, CDR1 is SGHVS and CDR2 FQNEAQ.

Only a few counts were recorded for this clone. V is TRBV29-1 and J is TRBJ2-1, with TRBD2 as a possible D gene (6 bases). Trimming pared 4 bases from V and 8 bases from J, leaving 24 bases between. Germline V gives CDR1 SQVTM, CDR2 ANQGSEA. This CDR3 region has 16 residues. CDR3 protein: CSVGSGRDGSRYEQFF. The CDR3 region has the DNA TGCAGCGTTGGATCCGGTAGGGACGGGAGCAGGTATGAGCAGTTCTTC.

The sample holds one count of this clone. V usage is TRBV19 and J usage is TRBJ1-1; TRBD1 might be the D (5 bases). Germline-derived CDR1 and CDR2 are LNHDA and SQIVND (reference sequence). There are 17 residues in the CDR3. V gave up 5 bases and J gave up 0 bases, with 19 bases separating them. CDR3 loop: CASSALRVPGVNTEAFF. The CDR3 nucleotides read TGTGCCAGTAGTGCTCTCAGGGTACCGGGAGTGAACACTGAAGCTTTCTTT.

Concerning this clone itself: The junction and the germline gene differ at one end; a read error may be behind it. The J gene is TRBJ1-2, the V gene TRBV11-2; D unresolved. The CDR3 is 12 amino acids. CDR1 SGHAT and CDR2 FQNNGV come from the germline V gene. CDR3 nucleotide sequence: TGTGCCAGCAGCCCCCTCGTGCTTGTAGTCGCCTTC. It specifies CASSPLVLVVAF.

The chain uses TRBV7-9 and TRBJ1-4; the D is unclear. This CDR3 is 14 amino acids long. Germline-derived CDR1 and CDR2 are SEHNR and FQNEAQ (reference sequence). With 5 bases removed from V and 4 bases from J, the gap between germline ends came to 11 bases. The chain's CDR3 is CASSEGIGNEKLFF. DNA of the CDR3: TGTGCCAGCAGCGAGGGCATCGGTAATGAAAAACTGTTTTTT. The variable domain in full, completed from reference TRBV7-9 and TRBJ1-4, reads DTGVSQNPRHKITKRGQNVTFRCDPISEHNRLYWYRQTLGQGPEFLTYFQNEAQLEKSRLLSDRFSAERPKGSFSTLEIQRTEQGDSAMYLCASSEGIGNEKLFFGSGTQLSVL.

V gene TRBV6-1 combines with J gene TRBJ2-5, with D possibly matching TRBD2 (5 bases). The J call is doubtful: the DNA matches TRBJ2-7 better. The CDR3 is 14 amino acids. From germline, CDR1 is MNHNS and CDR2 SASEGT. The CDR3 DNA follows: TGTGCCAGCAGTGAAGAAGGGAGCTCCTACGAGCAGTACTTC. This codes for CASSEEGSSYEQYF.

The rearrangement joins TRBV7-2 to TRBJ2-3, with 10 positions matching TRBD2. Germline CDR1 and CDR2: SGHTA and FQGNSA. The J segment lost 4 bases and the V segment lost 0 bases, leaving 10 bases of the junction unmatched. The CDR3 sequence is 18 residues long. The DNA of the CDR3 is TGTGCCAGCAGCTTAGCGCTGTCTAGCGGGAGTCGAGCAGATACGCAGTATTTT. Translated: CASSLALSSGSRADTQYF.

The rearrangement joins TRBV4-1 to TRBJ2-3; 9 positions agree with TRBD2. Germline CDR1 reads MGHRA; CDR2 reads YSYEKL. This CDR3 comprises 15 residues. V lost 2 bases and J lost 5; bases outside the gene matches: 5. CDR3 coding DNA: TGCGCCAGCAGCCAAATAGCGGGAGAAGTAGATACGCAGTATTTT. It specifies CASSQIAGEVDTQYF.

This chain uses TRBV4-1 with TRBJ1-2, with unresolved D. CDR1 is MGHRA and CDR2 is YSYEKL in the germline V gene. Between the trimmed V and J ends, which lost 1 base and 8 bases, there was a span of 11 bases. CDR3 length: 13 amino acids. The CDR3 region is CASSQGLRSGYTF. The CDR3 region has the DNA TGCGCCAGCAGCCAAGGCTTGCGCTCGGGCTACACCTTC.

This chain uses TRBV5-1 with TRBJ1-4; 7 bases are shared with TRBD1. In germline, CDR1 is SGHRS, CDR2 YFSETQ. The CDR3 has 15 amino acids. V lost 0 bases and J lost 3; bases outside the gene matches: 2. The DNA for the CDR3 is TGCGCCAGCAGCTTGGACAGGGGATCTAATGAAAAACTGTTTTTT. It encodes CASSLDRGSNEKLFF.

This clone was counted between two and nine times. Other DNA sequences in the same sample also yield this CDR3. This chain joins TRBV28 and TRBJ2-7; TRBD2 aligns across 8 bases. V lost 2 bases to trimming and J lost 4 bases; unmatched junction nucleotides: 7. Germline V CDR1 and CDR2: MDHEN, SYDVKM. The CDR3 is 15 amino acids. The CDR3, as DNA: TGTGCCAGCAGTTTAGCCGCGGGAGGTTCTTACGAGCAGTACTTC. Its protein product is CASSLAAGGSYEQYF.

As to this clone: The identical CDR3 is also encoded by other nucleotide sequences in the sample. The rearrangement joins TRBV5-1 to TRBJ2-1; the match to TRBD2 covers 12 bases. The length of the CDR3 is 16 residues. The junction had 0 bases not matched to a gene; V was cut back by 0 bases and J by 2 bases. Germline values: CDR1 SGHRS, CDR2 YFSETQ. CDR3 sequence reads: CASSLGLAGAYNEQFF. CDR3 nucleotides: TGCGCCAGCAGCTTGGGACTAGCGGGAGCCTACAATGAGCAGTTCTTC.